This T cell receptor (beta chain) was retrieved from a study of identical twins. The cDNA had a unique molecular identifier and a template-switch universal primer site. MiXCR was run by TCRdb on the 5' RACE reads, yielding one entry per CDR3 protein. This table has about 240,000 distinct CDR3 sequences, about 7.5% appearing once. Every one of the donors was a healthy Caucasian. The germline V gene has CDR1 LGHNA and CDR2 YNFKEQ. The V and J ends lost 1 base and 4 bases respectively, with 7 bases between them. The CDR3 has 14 amino acids. The study, taken as a whole, reports: The authors noted that invariant MAIT and iNKT cells could partly confound zero-insertion analyses.

Notes on this clonotype: Its antigen is not known.

These data also featured in a second study, about yellow fever vaccine responses in identical twins.

This sequence was found in a woman aged 18-29 years in good health. Sample: CD8+ T cells sorted from blood. V is TRBV4-2 and J is TRBJ2-2; D ambiguous. The CDR3 DNA reads TGTGCCAGCAGCCAAGCACTACTCACCGGGGAGCTGTTTTTT. This encodes CASSQALLTGELFF.